This T cell receptor beta chain was sequenced for a study of T cell changes during pregnancy in multiple sclerosis. V gave up 1 base and J gave up 9 bases, with 16 bases separating them. Germline-derived CDR1 and CDR2 are MNHEY and SMNVEV (reference sequence). The CDR3 spans 14 residues. This clone was detected once. TCRdb's table, derived via immunoSEQ multiplex PCR, lists solely in-frame clones and lacks some. The repertoire includes 19,000 or so clones, roughly 87% of them detected once, and over 10% sits in the top ten. The material sequenced was CD8+ T cells from peripheral blood mononuclear cells, taken after pregnancy. This TCR was sampled from a female donor in good health, enrolled as a control in a pregnancy study. The chain has TRBV27 and TRBJ2-7; maybe TRBD2 (5 bases). The CDR3: CASSLWSGASVQYF. CDR3 DNA: TGTGCCAGCAGTTTATGGAGCGGTGCGAGCGTGCAGTACTTC.